A selection of T cell receptor beta chains follows, all from one sample in a study of blood T cell repertoires in COVID-19. Using immunoSEQ multiplex PCR, the repertoire was profiled, and TCRdb retains in-frame clones only, with some absent. The data contain under 150,000 clones, roughly 90% of them seen just once; the ten biggest clones take up under 12%. The sequenced material came from peripheral blood. These receptors all come from a man aged 50 to 60 with active or convalescent COVID-19. The conserved cysteine and the conserved F or W are not part of the CDR3 here.

j_call | v_call | cdr3_aa
TRBJ2-7 | TRBV28 | ASSRTIMGDYEQY
TRBJ2-2 | TRBV5-1 | ASSFWTTGELF
TRBJ1-4 | TRBV7-2 | ASSLISGGTNEKLF
TRBJ1-4 | TRBV25-1 | ASSKPGQGAKSEKLF
TRBJ2-7 | TRBV24-1 | ATAVREQPLGLSSYEQY
TRBJ2-2 | TRBV9 | ASSVDLNLRGRYTGELF
TRBJ1-5 | TRBV6-5 | ASSSSANSNQPQH
TRBJ2-1 | TRBV5-4 | ASSLAGGNNEQF
TRBJ2-3 | TRBV4-1 | ASSLGTSPGADTQY
TRBJ1-1 | TRBV6-6 | ASSYLSEAF
TRBJ2-7 | TRBV4-3 | ASSQEVAVLNYEQY
TRBJ1-5 | TRBV30 | AWSPTIRSNQPQH
TRBJ1-1 | TRBV11-2 | ASSLVRVKVTEAF
TRBJ2-1 | TRBV3-1/TRBV3-2 | ASSQSVGPAGGFYNEQF
TRBJ2-7 | TRBV7-9 | ASSYIQGTYEQY
TRBJ2-7 | TRBV6-6 | ASSYGGPPAHEQY
TRBJ2-7 | TRBV11-2 | ASSLAQGASEQY
TRBJ2-2 | TRBV6-1 | ASSARLGQGVAGELF
TRBJ2-7 | TRBV27 | ASSLEGRREQY
TRBJ2-1 | TRBV5-5 | ASSFRGSSYNEQF
TRBJ2-3 | TRBV7-2 | ASSRNRTPMDTQY
TRBJ2-6 | TRBV3-1/TRBV3-2 | ASSHAGRGAYSGANVLT
TRBJ2-2 | TRBV28 | ASSPDRLTGELF
TRBJ1-1 | TRBV7-9 | ASSLIGGEDTEAF
TRBJ1-6 | TRBV5-6 | ASSLKGVKSPLH
TRBJ1-6 | TRBV28 | ASSWWRNNSPLH
TRBJ2-5 | TRBV5-1 | ASSPLAGAGETQY
TRBJ2-7 | TRBV7-9 | ASSLDTGHEQY
TRBJ2-7 | TRBV4-1 | ASSQAPGEPYEQY
TRBJ2-4 | TRBV11-2 | ASSPTSGIAKNIQY
TRBJ2-1 | TRBV4-1 | ASSQVTSGRGRQF
TRBJ1-1 | TRBV6-5 | ASSYTSNTEAF
TRBJ1-2 | TRBV29-1 | SVLRESYGYT
TRBJ1-1 | TRBV12-3/TRBV12-4 | ASSLSVNTEAF
TRBJ2-7 | TRBV7-2 | ASSRRQGLSYEQY
TRBJ1-5 | TRBV7-9 | ASSLGGYGGQPQH
TRBJ1-5 | TRBV2 | ASSRTGGRQPQH
TRBJ1-1 | TRBV10-3 | AISGGTGEAEAF
TRBJ2-1 | TRBV24-1 | ATSDLAGASYNEQF
TRBJ2-2 | TRBV7-9 | ASSLKRGPNTGELF